The subject of this entry is one T cell receptor beta chain. What it binds is unknown. The data were obtained in a study of blood T cells in healthy people across ages. Germline CDR1 is SGDLS and CDR2 is YYNGEE. The CDR3 loop spans 14 amino acids. V lost 4 bases and J lost 5, with 15 bases in between. Study results and caveats: Getting older went along with TCR beta diversity per million T cells dropping roughly linearly.

There were healthy Caucasian individuals from Russia, aged roughly 6 to 95, serving as donors. No fewer than 7 million PBMCs went into each sample. A second PCR, run for 7 to 11 cycles, used a sample-barcoded 5' primer plus a J-beta primer mix. One entry per CDR3 protein results from TCRdb running MiXCR on the 5' RACE reads. The data show hundreds of thousands of distinct CDR3 sequences, 29% seen once. This rearrangement joins TRBV9 to TRBJ2-5; D might be TRBD1 or TRBD2, each matching 6 bases. The clonotype originates from a woman aged 80 or older in good health. Sequencing used blood. CDR3 protein: CASSPEGVQETQYF. Written as DNA, the CDR3 is TGTGCCAGCAGCCCGGAGGGGGTTCAGGAGACCCAGTACTTC.